This T cell receptor (beta chain) came from a study of neurological immune-mediated disorders. This clonotype was recorded at least ten times. Its specificity is unknown. The CDR3 is 17 residues long. Per germline, CDR1 SQVTM and CDR2 ANQGSEA. V dropped 4 bases and J dropped 4; count of bases not matched to a gene: 15. Noted time point: longitudinal time-point 2. For the unsorted libraries, 2 million PBMCs stored at -80 C served as input. Notes on the study in general: Patients with HTLV-1-associated myelopathy had the highest level of TCR clonal expansion, whereas patients with multiple sclerosis had the lowest level, falling beneath the level found in healthy controls.

Each CDR3 protein gets one entry after TCRdb re-called the 5' RACE reads with MiXCR. This table has 100,000 or so distinct CDR3 sequences, around 14% appearing once. Sequenced sample: PBMCs. The TCR originated in a female donor with HTLV-1-associated myelopathy (HAM/TSP). The rearrangement joins TRBV29-1 to TRBJ2-7; 11 nucleotides align to TRBD1. This CDR3 reads CSVAPRDRGSNLYEQYF. In DNA form, the CDR3 reads TGCAGCGTTGCCCCGCGGGACAGGGGGAGCAATTTGTACGAGCAGTACTTC.